The 2 T cell receptor beta chains reported below all come from one sample, sequenced in a study of graft-versus-host responses after intestinal transplantation. What these receptors recognize is not known. Profiling relied on immunoSEQ multiplex PCR, and the TCRdb table lists in-frame clones only, not all of them. The sample includes about 90,000 clones, roughly 89% of them seen just once. This sample comprised unstimulated CD4+ T cells sorted from spleen or lymph node cells, obtained before intestinal transplant. Receptor source: a human donor who received an intestinal transplant.

The rearrangement joins TRBV5-1 to TRBJ2-1; 10 nucleotides agree with TRBD1. Germline V gives CDR1 SGHRS, CDR2 YFSETQ. The length of the CDR3 is 15 residues. V gave up 4 bases and J gave up 7 bases; unmatched junction bases: 8. The CDR3 DNA follows: TGCGCCAGCAGCCAGGGGACAGGGGTAGAAAATGAGCAGTTCTTC. Its translation is CASSQGTGVENEQFF.

The chain carries TRBV5-1 and TRBJ2-3; D is ambiguous. Germline V CDR1 and CDR2: SGHRS, YFSETQ. V was trimmed by 1 base and J by 0 bases, leaving 18 bases between them. The CDR3 spans 18 residues. CDR3: CASSLQPTAATSTDTQYF. The CDR3 region has the DNA TGCGCCAGCAGCTTGCAACCTACGGCAGCCACTAGCACAGATACGCAGTATTTT.